The clone carrying this T cell receptor beta chain was seen repeatedly, ten times or more. Via MiXCR, TCRdb re-called the 5' RACE reads, giving one row per CDR3 protein. Seen here are 35,000 to 50,000 distinct CDR3 sequences, roughly a fifth observed once, and the top ten hold around 4%. The CDR3 is 16 residues long. Trimming removed 4 bases from V and 0 bases from J, with 14 bases in between. The germline gives CDR1 SGHRS, CDR2 YFSETQ. Treg sorting used a CD4+CD25+CD127-/low gate. The sequence came from a female donor with breast cancer. This chain links TRBV5-1 with TRBJ2-1; D is ambiguous. Sequencing used Tregs sorted from blood. The CDR3 region has the DNA TGCGCCAGCAGCCCACGCTCCCAGAGCTCCTACAATGAGCAGTTCTTC. It yields the protein CASSPRSQSSYNEQFF.